The TCR beta chain under discussion was sequenced for a study of T cells expressing NK-cell markers (dated by TCRdb to 2019 to 2021). About the investigation overall: Three sorted T-cell subsets (CD3+CD56+NKG2C+, CD3+CD56+NKG2C- and CD3+CD56-NKG2C+) from under ten donors had their TCR beta-chain repertoires profiled. Of the eight sequenced donors, seven were found to be HCMV-seropositive and one was found to be HCMV-seronegative. The study sequenced eight donors, all healthy volunteers chosen at random: three men and five women. Libraries were sequenced as 2 x 150 bp reads on Illumina HiSeq 2000/2500, MiSeq or NextSeq. Overall results and qualifications from the work: Those dominant clonotypes were again the most abundant among CD3+CD56-NKG2C+ cells in four donors, at about 25-60.1%. For six donors, the dominant CD3+CD56+NKG2C+ clonotypes were among the top 10 CD8+ clonotypes and accounted for roughly 1.0-7.5% of CD8+ T cells. Whether the expanded NKG2C-expressing T cell clones were specific for HCMV antigens was left unclear.

Sequencing used an Illumina HiSeq 2000. The TCR beta cDNA libraries were made using 5'RACE template switching, a step that added both a universal primer site and unique molecular identifiers. Synthesis of cDNA was primed from the TCR beta constant segment and was followed by two consecutive PCR amplification steps. The paper's processing steps were these. MIGEC was used to demultiplex reads and group reads by UMI, and MiTCR was used to assemble and quantify clonotypes. To exclude erroneous sequences, any TCR cDNA sequence not supported by at least two reads was discarded. The tcR package was used for downstream repertoire analysis, and clonotypes were matched between fractions using CDR3 nucleotide sequence together with V segment. VDJmatch was used to annotate antigen specificity against VDJdb, with one amino acid substitution allowed in CDR3. Based on TCRdb reprocessing of the reads, there is one entry per CDR3 protein sequence, and DNA is missing. These V and J calls derive from TCRdb rather than the authors' analysis. This specimen's table enumerates a few hundred thousand distinct CDR3 sequences. The ten largest make up roughly 5.4% of the sample.

The CDR3 has 14 amino acids, counting the end cysteine and phenylalanine. The DNA sequence is not available. Concerning this clonotype itself: Its antigen is still unknown.

HCMV-specific IgG was detected in serum with a commercial ELISA kit to determine HCMV serostatus. Ficoll density gradient centrifugation was used to isolate peripheral blood mononuclear cells from blood. This sequence originates from a man aged 18-69 years in good health. The chain was built from TRBV12-3 or TRBV12-4 and TRBJ1-1; the TCRdb call, TRBD1, lacks DNA for checking. Sequences were obtained from blood T cells: a sorted CD56 or NKG2C T cell subset, CD4+ or CD8+ T cells, or bulk PBMC T cells (not recorded which). The CDR3 reads CASSLTGGVTEAFF.